Listed below are T cell receptor beta chains from one sample, sequenced in a study of early T cells in non-severe SARS-CoV-2 infection. TCRdb analysed the 5' RACE reads with MiXCR anew, one entry per CDR3 protein. The sample lists approximately 75,000 distinct CDR3 sequences; around 4.2% were seen once. Here the sequenced sample was whole blood, taken at baseline. Source of these receptors: an adult who was a healthcare worker with PCR-confirmed SARS-CoV-2 infection or an uninfected control (not recorded which). The donor label of this sample is uncertain. CDR3s include the opening cysteine and the closing phenylalanine or tryptophan. D genes are given only for firm matches. The listing skips clone size in some rows; elsewhere it reads once, few, many or a size class.

v_call: TRBV6-1
d_call: .
j_call: TRBJ1-1
clone_size: many
cdr3_aa: CASSGTVNTEAFF
cdr3_nt: TGTGCCAGCAGTGGGACAGTGAACACTGAAGCTTTCTTT

v_call: TRBV4-1
d_call: .
j_call: TRBJ1-5
clone_size: many
cdr3_aa: CASSHVGRQAHGNQPQHF
cdr3_nt: TGCGCCAGCAGCCATGTTGGGAGACAGGCCCACGGCAATCAGCCCCAGCATTTT

v_call: TRBV5-6
d_call: .
j_call: TRBJ1-2
clone_size: many
cdr3_aa: CASTPPGAGGYGYTF
cdr3_nt: TGTGCCAGCACACCTCCGGGGGCCGGGGGCTATGGCTACACCTTC

v_call: TRBV18
d_call: .
j_call: TRBJ1-4
clone_size: .
cdr3_aa: CASSPLLDEKLFF
cdr3_nt: TGTGCCAGCTCACCACTTTTGGATGAAAAACTGTTTTTT

v_call: TRBV6-5
d_call: TRBD1
j_call: TRBJ2-5
clone_size: .
cdr3_aa: CASRRIDRDQETQYF
cdr3_nt: TGTGCCAGCAGAAGAATCGACAGGGACCAAGAGACCCAGTACTTC

v_call: TRBV5-1
d_call: TRBD2
j_call: TRBJ2-7
clone_size: many
cdr3_aa: CASSLAGSGGYEQYF
cdr3_nt: TGCGCCAGCAGCTTGGCCGGTAGCGGGGGATACGAGCAGTACTTC

v_call: TRBV7-9
d_call: .
j_call: TRBJ1-4
clone_size: .
cdr3_aa: CASSLGGGDEKLFF
cdr3_nt: TGTGCCAGCAGCTTAGGCGGAGGAGATGAAAAACTGTTTTTT

v_call: TRBV12-3/TRBV12-4
d_call: .
j_call: TRBJ1-3
clone_size: few
cdr3_aa: CASSGGGLSGNTIYF
cdr3_nt: TGTGCCAGCAGTGGGGGGGGCCTCTCTGGAAACACCATATATTTT

v_call: TRBV5-1
d_call: .
j_call: TRBJ2-5
clone_size: few
cdr3_aa: CASSPTRVQETQYF
cdr3_nt: TGCGCCAGCAGCCCCACGAGGGTACAAGAGACCCAGTACTTC

v_call: TRBV15
d_call: .
j_call: TRBJ2-7
clone_size: many
cdr3_aa: CATSPGATYEQYF
cdr3_nt: TGTGCCACCAGCCCGGGGGCCACCTACGAGCAGTACTTC

v_call: TRBV6-2/TRBV6-3
d_call: TRBD2
j_call: TRBJ2-1
clone_size: many
cdr3_aa: CASSYSRGNRGGVFNNEQFF
cdr3_nt: TGTGCCAGCAGTTACTCGAGAGGTAACCGGGGGGGCGTTTTCAACAATGAGCAGTTCTTC

v_call: TRBV11-2
d_call: .
j_call: TRBJ2-7
clone_size: many
cdr3_aa: CASSLSWPGGSYEQYF
cdr3_nt: TGTGCCAGCAGCTTAAGTTGGCCAGGGGGGTCCTACGAGCAGTACTTC

v_call: TRBV5-4
d_call: .
j_call: TRBJ2-7
clone_size: few
cdr3_aa: CASSLSYRDYEQYF
cdr3_nt: TGTGCCAGCAGCTTGAGCTACAGGGACTACGAGCAGTACTTC

v_call: TRBV24-1
d_call: .
j_call: TRBJ2-1
clone_size: many
cdr3_aa: CATSDLRQGGYEQFF
cdr3_nt: TGTGCCACCAGTGATTTACGGCAGGGTGGCTATGAGCAGTTCTTC

v_call: TRBV6-5
d_call: TRBD2
j_call: TRBJ2-7
clone_size: .
cdr3_aa: CASSSRTSGDNEQYF
cdr3_nt: TGTGCCAGCAGTTCAAGGACTAGCGGGGACAACGAGCAGTACTTC

v_call: TRBV15
d_call: .
j_call: TRBJ2-7
clone_size: many
cdr3_aa: CATSREISPPYEQYF
cdr3_nt: TGTGCCACCAGCAGGGAGATATCGCCTCCCTACGAGCAGTACTTC

v_call: TRBV12-3/TRBV12-4
d_call: TRBD1
j_call: TRBJ1-2
clone_size: .
cdr3_aa: CASSLQPGDSYGYTF
cdr3_nt: TGTGCCAGCAGTTTGCAACCGGGGGACAGCTATGGCTACACCTTC

v_call: TRBV18
d_call: TRBD1
j_call: TRBJ1-6
clone_size: many
cdr3_aa: CASSPNRGENSPLHF
cdr3_nt: TGTGCCAGCTCACCTAACAGGGGGGAAAATTCACCCCTCCACTTT

v_call: TRBV7-2
d_call: .
j_call: TRBJ2-7
clone_size: many
cdr3_aa: CASSQFPGPQYEQYF
cdr3_nt: TGTGCCAGCAGCCAGTTTCCGGGACCGCAATACGAGCAGTACTTC

v_call: TRBV7-8
d_call: .
j_call: TRBJ2-4
clone_size: few
cdr3_aa: CASSFRPQSDAKNIQYF
cdr3_nt: TGTGCCAGCAGCTTTAGGCCTCAGTCGGACGCCAAAAACATTCAGTACTTC

v_call: TRBV18
d_call: .
j_call: TRBJ1-2
clone_size: many
cdr3_aa: CASSPERVYGYTF
cdr3_nt: TGTGCCAGCTCACCTGAGAGGGTCTATGGCTACACCTTC

v_call: TRBV6-2/TRBV6-3
d_call: TRBD2
j_call: TRBJ2-1
clone_size: .
cdr3_aa: CASRTPLAGVGNEQFF
cdr3_nt: TGTGCCAGCAGAACACCCCTAGCGGGGGTTGGCAATGAGCAGTTCTTC

v_call: TRBV19
d_call: .
j_call: TRBJ2-7
clone_size: many
cdr3_aa: CASSISRDFEQYF
cdr3_nt: TGTGCCAGTAGTATATCCCGGGACTTCGAGCAGTACTTC

v_call: TRBV6-5
d_call: .
j_call: TRBJ1-2
clone_size: many
cdr3_aa: CASGSRYLQGGYTF
cdr3_nt: TGTGCCAGCGGGTCTCGCTACTTACAGGGTGGCTACACCTTC

v_call: TRBV7-3
d_call: .
j_call: TRBJ1-3
clone_size: few
cdr3_aa: CASSSGWGAGNTIYF
cdr3_nt: TGTGCCAGCAGCTCTGGCTGGGGCGCTGGAAACACCATATATTTT

v_call: TRBV12-3/TRBV12-4
d_call: TRBD2
j_call: TRBJ2-7
clone_size: many
cdr3_aa: CASPRTSLSYEQYF
cdr3_nt: TGTGCCAGCCCTCGGACTAGTCTATCCTACGAGCAGTACTTC

v_call: TRBV11-2
d_call: TRBD1
j_call: TRBJ2-7
clone_size: few
cdr3_aa: CASSLETGGYEQYF
cdr3_nt: TGTGCCAGCAGCTTAGAGACAGGGGGGTACGAGCAGTACTTC

v_call: TRBV24-1
d_call: .
j_call: TRBJ2-2
clone_size: many
cdr3_aa: CATSDTTATNTGELFF
cdr3_nt: TGTGCCACCAGTGACACGACAGCTACGAACACCGGGGAGCTGTTTTTT

v_call: TRBV4-1
d_call: .
j_call: TRBJ2-7
clone_size: many
cdr3_aa: CASSQEGQFSYEQYF
cdr3_nt: TGCGCCAGCAGCCAAGAAGGCCAGTTCTCCTACGAGCAGTACTTC

v_call: TRBV20-1
d_call: TRBD2
j_call: TRBJ2-2
clone_size: .
cdr3_aa: CSASGGGINTGELFF
cdr3_nt: TGCAGTGCCTCAGGCGGGGGAATTAACACCGGGGAGCTGTTTTTT

v_call: TRBV6-5
d_call: .
j_call: TRBJ1-5
clone_size: .
cdr3_aa: CASSYSVPRGQPQHF
cdr3_nt: TGTGCCAGCAGTTACTCGGTCCCCCGGGGACAGCCCCAGCATTTT

v_call: TRBV12-3/TRBV12-4
d_call: .
j_call: TRBJ2-2
clone_size: many
cdr3_aa: CASSFLQGNTGELFF
cdr3_nt: TGTGCCAGCAGCTTCTTACAGGGGAACACCGGGGAGCTGTTTTTT

v_call: TRBV20-1
d_call: TRBD1
j_call: TRBJ1-6
clone_size: .
cdr3_aa: CSARLPGQGNSPLHF
cdr3_nt: TGCAGTGCTAGATTACCGGGACAGGGTAATTCACCCCTCCACTTT

v_call: TRBV20-1
d_call: .
j_call: TRBJ2-1
clone_size: many
cdr3_aa: CSARAQAYNEQFF
cdr3_nt: TGCAGTGCTAGAGCACAGGCCTACAATGAGCAGTTCTTC

v_call: TRBV7-6
d_call: TRBD1
j_call: TRBJ1-1
clone_size: many
cdr3_aa: CASSLEDRMNTEAFF
cdr3_nt: TGTGCCAGCAGCTTAGAGGACAGGATGAACACTGAAGCTTTCTTT

v_call: TRBV15
d_call: .
j_call: TRBJ2-3
clone_size: once
cdr3_aa: CATGGIQVYTDTQYF
cdr3_nt: TGTGCCACCGGCGGAATCCAAGTTTACACAGATACGCAGTATTTT

v_call: TRBV20-1
d_call: TRBD2
j_call: TRBJ2-5
clone_size: few
cdr3_aa: CSARGEAGVETQYF
cdr3_nt: TGCAGTGCTAGAGGAGAGGCGGGAGTAGAGACCCAGTACTTC

v_call: TRBV12-3/TRBV12-4
d_call: .
j_call: TRBJ2-2
clone_size: many
cdr3_aa: CASTPGTWFEVAGELFF
cdr3_nt: TGTGCCAGCACCCCGGGAACTTGGTTTGAAGTCGCCGGGGAGCTGTTTTTT

v_call: TRBV13
d_call: TRBD1
j_call: TRBJ2-7
clone_size: .
cdr3_aa: CASTVQGHSYEQYF
cdr3_nt: TGTGCCAGCACTGTACAGGGGCACTCCTACGAGCAGTACTTC

v_call: TRBV20-1
d_call: .
j_call: TRBJ2-5
clone_size: many
cdr3_aa: CSARRGGETQYF
cdr3_nt: TGCAGTGCTAGAAGGGGGGGAGAGACCCAGTACTTC

v_call: TRBV11-2
d_call: TRBD1
j_call: TRBJ2-1
clone_size: .
cdr3_aa: CASSPDRGHWNEQFF
cdr3_nt: TGTGCCAGCAGCCCGGACAGGGGGCACTGGAATGAGCAGTTCTTC

v_call: TRBV6-4
d_call: .
j_call: TRBJ1-1
clone_size: many
cdr3_aa: CASSDQGNTEAFF
cdr3_nt: TGTGCCAGCAGTGATCAGGGGAATACTGAAGCTTTCTTT

v_call: TRBV11-2
d_call: .
j_call: TRBJ1-1
clone_size: many
cdr3_aa: CASSLETGNTEAFF
cdr3_nt: TGTGCCAGCAGCTTAGAGACAGGGAACACTGAAGCTTTCTTT

v_call: TRBV4-1
d_call: TRBD2
j_call: TRBJ2-3
clone_size: many
cdr3_aa: CASSRGGAGSDTQYF
cdr3_nt: TGCGCCAGCAGCCGCGGGGGGGCTGGGTCAGATACGCAGTATTTT

v_call: TRBV7-9
d_call: .
j_call: TRBJ1-2
clone_size: many
cdr3_aa: CASSLNGVTGYTF
cdr3_nt: TGTGCCAGCAGCTTAAACGGAGTCACTGGCTACACCTTC